One and the same sample provided the 7 T cell receptor beta chains below, sequenced in a study of blood T cell dynamics during melanoma immunotherapy. This table comes from immunoSEQ multiplex PCR, and its TCRdb copy is limited to in-frame clones, with some not included. Among roughly 10,000 clones listed, 80% were seen once. Time point: week 3, after first cycle of checkpoint inhibitor. The sample here was blood, taken from a patient treated with checkpoint blockade. Receptors were obtained from a human donor with melanoma.

The CDR3 sequence: CASRRDSSRQPQHF. The CDR3 DNA sequence: TGTGCCAGCAGACGCGACAGTTCCAGGCAGCCCCAGCATTTT. The V gene is TRBV28, the J gene TRBJ1-5; possibly TRBD1 for D (5 bases). The CDR3 consists of 14 residues. Per the germline V gene, CDR1 is MDHEN and CDR2 is SYDVKM. V lost 6 bases and J lost 7, with 16 bases in between.

This chain connects TRBV7-9 to TRBJ1-1, with 7 bases lining up with TRBD1. Germline loops: CDR1 SEHNR, CDR2 FQNEAQ (reference sequence). CDR3 length: 15 amino acids. Trimming removed 5 bases from V and 3 bases from J; junction bases left unmatched: 9. This CDR3 reads CASSKWTGTYTEAFF. CDR3 DNA sequence: TGTGCCAGCAGCAAATGGACAGGAACTTACACTGAAGCTTTCTTT.

The CDR3 sequence: CASSLEAGPLHF. Here the CDR3 DNA reads TGCGCCAGCAGCTTGGAGGCGGGCCCCCTCCACTTT. The genes are TRBV5-1 and TRBJ1-6; D not resolved. Between the trimmed V and J ends, which lost 0 bases and 13 bases, there was a span of 8 bases. CDR1 SGHRS and CDR2 YFSETQ come from the germline V gene. There are 12 residues in the CDR3. Full variable domain (remainder filled in from reference TRBV5-1 and TRBJ1-6): KAGVTQTPRYLIKTRGQQVTLSCSPISGHRSVSWYQQTPGQGLQFLFEYFSETQRNKGNFPGRFSGRQFSNSRSEMNVSTLELGDSALYLCASSLEAGPLHFGNGTRLTVT.

The chain uses TRBV7-2 and TRBJ2-3, with D uncertain. The CDR3 is made up of 16 amino acids. From germline, CDR1 is SGHTA and CDR2 FQGNSA. Trimming cost V 5 bases and J 14 bases, with 29 bases left between them. The CDR3 nucleotides read TGTGCCAGCAGCCTGCATGCCGGACGAGAATCATACGCAGGGTATTTT. It translates to CASSLHAGRESYAGYF.

This clone was seen just once. The gene calls are TRBV2 and TRBJ1-1, with D possibly TRBD1 on 5 matching bases. Germline CDR1 SNHLY, CDR2 FYNNEI. CDR3 length: 13 residues. With 5 bases removed from V and 1 base from J, the gap between germline ends came to 8 bases. CDR3 DNA sequence: TGTGCCAGCAGTCGACAGACGAACACTGAAGCTTTCTTT. Amino acid sequence: CASSRQTNTEAFF. Full variable domain (remainder filled in from reference TRBV2 and TRBJ1-1): EPEVTQTPSHQVTQMGQEVILRCVPISNHLYFYWYRQILGQKVEFLVSFYNNEISEKSEIFDDQFSVERPDGSNFTLKIRSTKLEDSAMYFCASSRQTNTEAFFGQGTRLTVV.

This clone was observed once. The rearrangement links TRBV5-1 to TRBJ2-6; no definite D call. The CDR3 consists of 15 residues. Trimming pared 4 bases from V and 2 bases from J, leaving 10 bases between. The germline V gene encodes CDR1 SGHRS and CDR2 YFSETQ. The CDR3 region has the DNA TGCGCCAGCAGCACCGGGCAACCTGGGGCCAACGTCCTGACTTTC. Translated, it gives CASSTGQPGANVLTF.

V and J are TRBV5-6 and TRBJ2-3, with D unresolved. There are 15 residues in the CDR3. In germline, CDR1 is SGHDT, CDR2 YYEEEE. The V and J ends lost 3 bases and 8 bases respectively, with 19 bases between them. The CDR3, as DNA: TGTGCCAGCAGCTCCTTAGACCGTGACTCCAGTACGCAGTATTTT. This translates into CASSSLDRDSSTQYF. Full variable domain (rest looked up from reference TRBV5-6 and TRBJ2-3): DAGVTQSPTHLIKTRGQQVTLRCSPKSGHDTVSWYQQALGQGPQFIFQYYEEEERQRGNFPDRFSGHQFPNYSSELNVNALLLGDSALYLCASSSLDRDSSTQYFGPGTRLTVL.